The 15 T cell receptor beta chains listed next were all sequenced from one sample in a study of CD4 T cells in relation to SARS-CoV-2 and coronaviruses. Generated by immunoSEQ multiplex PCR, the TCRdb table keeps only in-frame clones and is missing some. The sample lists about 59,000 clones, roughly 85% occurring once. Before the COVID-19 pandemic, during about 2010-2018, CD4+ T cells were taken from unexposed donors. The sequenced material came from memory CD4+ T cells from PBMCs. The receptors shown here come from a human donor in good health.

This sequence joins TRBV24-1 and TRBJ2-3, with D possibly matching TRBD2 (6 bases). The CDR3 length is 16 residues. Trimming left V 5 bases short and J 2 bases short, with 16 bases between. The germline V gene encodes CDR1 KGHDR and CDR2 SFDVKD. The CDR3 DNA reads TGTGCCACCAGTGGGGGGGACTCGGAGATCACAGATACGCAGTATTTT. Translating it yields CATSGGDSEITDTQYF.

With respect to this clone: Other DNA sequences in this specimen translate into the identical CDR3. The chain is built from TRBV7-2 and TRBJ2-7; D not certain. Trimming pared 2 bases from V and 4 bases from J, leaving 3 bases between. This CDR3 has 11 amino acids. Germline loops: CDR1 SGHTA, CDR2 FQGNSA. CDR3 bases: TGTGCCAGCAGCTTATCTTACGAGCAGTACTTC. Its translation: CASSLSYEQYF.

This clone showed up just a few times. This sequence joins TRBV27 and TRBJ2-3; TRBD2 matches 8 bases. The CDR3 is 14 amino acids. After removal of 8 bases from V and 6 bases from J, the junction contained 10 bases not matched to a gene. Germline lookup yields CDR1 MNHEY and CDR2 SMNVEV (reference sequence). CDR3 amino acids: CASGGGGRRDTQYF. Written as DNA, the CDR3 is TGTGCCAGCGGGGGGGGCGGGAGGCGTGATACGCAGTATTTT.

J is TRBJ1-1 and V is TRBV7-9; D is possibly TRBD1 (6 bases). Germline CDR1 SEHNR, CDR2 FQNEAQ (reference sequence). Trimming shortened V by 5 bases and J by 2 bases, and 18 bases separated the two germline ends. There are 16 residues in the CDR3. The CDR3 DNA is TGTGCCAGCAGCCCACAGGGACGGCAACCCAACACTGAAGCTTTCTTT. Translation gives CASSPQGRQPNTEAFF.

The chain links TRBV18 to TRBJ2-3, with D possibly being TRBD1 (5 bases). V was trimmed by 1 base and J by 2 bases, leaving 13 bases between them. CDR3 length equals 16 residues. Germline V gene sequence: CDR1 KGHSH, CDR2 LQKENI. CDR3 loop: CASSPLPVQATDTQYF. The CDR3 DNA reads TGTGCCAGCTCACCACTCCCCGTACAGGCCACAGATACGCAGTATTTT.

This clone is categorized as medium-sized. The chain combines TRBV19 with TRBJ1-5; unclear D gene. The CDR3 loop spans 17 amino acids. V lost 5 bases and J 0 bases, leaving 17 bases between the germline ends. CDR1 and CDR2 from the germline V gene are LNHDA and SQIVND (reference sequence). DNA of the CDR3: TGTGCCAGTAGTCATAGTACTGGAGCTTATAGCAATCAGCCCCAGCATTTT. Protein sequence: CASSHSTGAYSNQPQHF.

The chain combines TRBV21-1 with TRBJ2-7; the table's D call of TRBD1 was not tested on the DNA. TRBV21-1 is termed a pseudogene. The length of the CDR3 is 18 residues. In nucleotides, the CDR3 is TGTGCCAGCAGCAGATGCGAACTGAACAGGGGGGGAGACTACGAGCAGTACTTC. This codes for CASSRCELNRGGDYEQYF.

V usage is TRBV5-6 and J usage is TRBJ2-7; 9 bases are a match to TRBD1. Germline V lookup: CDR1 SGHDT, CDR2 YYEEEE. Trimming took 4 bases from V and 7 from J; bases not matched to a gene: 12. The CDR3 is made up of 15 amino acids. CDR3 bases: TGTGCCAGCAGCGCTCGGGGACAGGGTTTGTGGGAGCAGTACTTC. It specifies CASSARGQGLWEQYF.

The genes are TRBV6-5 and TRBJ1-5; 7 nucleotides match TRBD1. Trimming took 8 bases from V and 4 from J; bases not matched to a gene: 11. Germline V gives CDR1 MNHEY, CDR2 SVGAGI. The CDR3 loop spans 15 amino acids. CDR3 in DNA: TGTGCCAGCCAGGGACAGTGGGGAGTAAATCAGCCCCAGCATTTT. Translation: CASQGQWGVNQPQHF.

The chain links TRBV9 to TRBJ1-5, with no clear D. Germline V CDR1 and CDR2: SGDLS, YYNGEE. The CDR3 loop spans 15 amino acids. V lost 3 bases and J 3 bases, leaving 13 bases between the germline ends. The CDR3 loop is CASSGGQMDNQPQHF. The CDR3 DNA follows: TGTGCCAGCAGCGGGGGTCAGATGGACAATCAGCCCCAGCATTTT.

The genes are TRBV3-1 (or the pseudogene TRBV3-2) and TRBJ2-7; D ambiguous. Trimming removed 4 bases from V and 4 bases from J, with 5 bases in between. This CDR3 comprises 11 residues. Germline loops: CDR1 LGHDT, CDR2 YNNKEL (reference sequence). CDR3 DNA: TGTGCCAGCAGCCGGGTTTACGAGCAGTACTTC. Its protein is CASSRVYEQYF.

This rearrangement joins TRBV19 to TRBJ1-4, with 7 bases identical to TRBD1. CDR1 is LNHDA, CDR2 SQIVND, per germline (reference sequence). The CDR3 runs 15 residues. The junction had 11 bases not matched to a gene; V was cut back by 5 bases and J by 8 bases. The CDR3 DNA is TGTGCCAGTAGTCTCCGGGACAGCCTGCGCGAAAAACTGTTTTTT. The encoded protein is CASSLRDSLREKLFF.

This chain connects TRBV11-2 to TRBJ1-6; tentative D call: TRBD1 (5 bases). The germline CDR1 and CDR2 sequences are SGHAT and FQNNGV. CDR3 length equals 15 residues. V lost 5 bases and J lost 7, with 15 bases in between. Here the CDR3 DNA reads TGTGCCAGCAGCCCACCGTCGGGGCAAAATTCACCCCTCCACTTT. Its protein product is CASSPPSGQNSPLHF.

V gene TRBV19 combines with J gene TRBJ2-5; 9 positions agree with TRBD1. The CDR3 contains 15 residues. Germline CDR1 LNHDA, CDR2 SQIVND (reference sequence). V was clipped by 4 bases and J by 4 bases; unmatched bases: 7. DNA of the CDR3: TGTGCCAGTAGTAGTCTGGGACAGGGAGGAGAGACCCAGTACTTC. Protein product: CASSSLGQGGETQYF.

The chain has TRBV9 and TRBJ1-1; tentative D call: TRBD1 (6 bases). Per the germline V gene, CDR1 is SGDLS and CDR2 is YYNGEE. V shed 3 bases and J shed 0 bases, with 15 bases lying between them. There are 16 residues in the CDR3. CDR3: CASSAQTGLMNTEAFF. CDR3 nucleotides: TGTGCCAGCAGCGCCCAGACAGGACTCATGAACACTGAAGCTTTCTTT. The variable domain in full, with the rest retrieved from reference TRBV9 and TRBJ1-1, is DSGVTQTPKHLITATGQRVTLRCSPRSGDLSVYWYQQSLDQGLQFLIQYYNGEERAKGNILERFSAQQFPDLHSELNLSSLELGDSALYFCASSAQTGLMNTEAFFGQGTRLTVV.